This T cell receptor (beta chain) was found in a study of glioma-infiltrating T cells after dendritic cell vaccination. Only patients with spare fresh-frozen tumor and over two years of follow-up were included. PBMC sampling occurred before vaccination, two weeks after the third dose, and at progression. Primers: 60 V beta forward and 13 J beta reverse. The protocol was immunoSEQ multiplex PCR, while the TCRdb copy is restricted to in-frame clones and leaves out a portion. The sample carries tens of thousands of clones, 81% recorded once. This CDR3 contains 15 residues. Germline loops: CDR1 SGDLS, CDR2 YYNGEE. The V and J ends lost 0 bases and 5 bases, in that order; junction bases with no gene match: 5.

This TCR derives from a human donor with glioblastoma. The chain combines TRBV9 with TRBJ2-1; 7 nucleotides agree with TRBD2. The sequences come from blood, collected before dendritic cell vaccination. CDR3 in amino acids: CASSVGAGRHNEQFF. CDR3 DNA: TGTGCCAGCAGCGTAGGAGCGGGGCGCCACAATGAGCAGTTCTTC. Drawing the rest from reference TRBV9 and TRBJ2-1, the complete variable domain is DSGVTQTPKHLITATGQRVTLRCSPRSGDLSVYWYQQSLDQGLQFLIQYYNGEERAKGNILERFSAQQFPDLHSELNLSSLELGDSALYFCASSVGAGRHNEQFFGPGTRLTVL.